These 17 T cell receptor beta chains originate from one sample sequenced in a study of control samples from healthy donors and cancer patients. The method was immunoSEQ multiplex PCR; TCRdb's version includes in-frame clones alone and lacks a portion of them. The table includes some 150,000 clones, 95% to 96% detected once. Sequenced material: blood. The receptors come from a woman in her thirties in good health.

The V gene is TRBV5-1, the J gene TRBJ2-5, with 9 bases lining up with TRBD1. V was clipped by 4 bases and J by 1 base; unmatched bases: 5. CDR3 length equals 15 residues. Germline V gene sequence: CDR1 SGHRS, CDR2 YFSETQ. CDR3 sequence (DNA): TGCGCCAGCAGCCTCCGGACAGGGGTCCAAGAGACCCAGTACTTC. As protein: CASSLRTGVQETQYF.

The chain couples TRBV5-1 to TRBJ1-2; 8 bases line up with TRBD1. There are 16 residues in the CDR3. V shed 3 bases and J 11 bases; nucleotides not matched to a gene: 18. Germline CDR1 SGHRS, CDR2 YFSETQ. The CDR3: CASSSFPNWTGPYYTF. The CDR3 DNA reads TGCGCCAGCAGCTCTTTCCCCAACTGGACAGGGCCGTATTACACCTTC.

The gene calls are TRBV4-1 and TRBJ2-7; TRBD1 might be the D (6 bases). This CDR3 has 14 amino acids. CDR1 and CDR2 from the germline V gene are MGHRA and YSYEKL. Trimming took 4 bases from V and 2 from J, leaving 12 bases between them. The CDR3 region has the DNA TGCGCCAGCAGCCGCCACAGGGTGCCCTACGAGCAGTACTTC. Protein product: CASSRHRVPYEQYF.

The chain is built from TRBV18 and TRBJ1-4; TRBD1 matches 10 bases. Germline CDR1 is KGHSH and CDR2 is LQKENI. V gave up 5 bases and J gave up 4 bases; unmatched junction bases: 10. This CDR3 region has 17 residues. Here the CDR3 reads CASSSQTGGYNNEKLFF. The CDR3 region has the DNA TGTGCCAGCTCATCCCAGACAGGGGGCTATAATAATGAAAAACTGTTTTTT.

This chain uses TRBV10-3 with TRBJ2-3, with a possible D match to TRBD1 (5 bases). With 5 bases removed from V and 3 bases from J, the gap between germline ends came to 9 bases. Germline V CDR1 and CDR2: ENHRY, SYGVKD. This CDR3 region has 13 residues. The CDR3 region has the DNA TGTGCCATCAGTCTCGACAGTACAGATACGCAGTATTTT. It encodes CAISLDSTDTQYF.

This clone came up once. This sequence joins TRBV4-2 and TRBJ2-1; no firm D call. The CDR3 extends over 14 amino acids. Germline CDR1 reads LGHNA; CDR2 reads YNFKEQ. The V gene lost 2 bases and the J gene lost 8 bases, with 13 bases spanning the gap. The DNA of the CDR3 is TGTGCCAGCAGCCAATCTCCGGTTCAGGATGAGCAGTTCTTC. It codes for CASSQSPVQDEQFF.

The gene calls are TRBV28 and TRBJ2-1; the D is unclear. This CDR3 has 15 amino acids. V lost 2 bases to trimming and J lost 2 bases, with 10 bases between them. Germline assignment: CDR1 MDHEN and CDR2 SYDVKM. In DNA, the CDR3 is TGTGCCAGCAGTTTAGTTCCCGCTACCTACAATGAGCAGTTCTTC. It specifies CASSLVPATYNEQFF.

The rearrangement links TRBV28 to TRBJ1-2, with D tentatively TRBD1 (5 bases). V was cut by 0 bases and J by 3 bases, with 8 bases left in between. CDR3 length equals 14 residues. The germline V gene has CDR1 MDHEN and CDR2 SYDVKM. The CDR3 sequence is CASSLWGPHYGYTF. The CDR3, as DNA: TGTGCCAGCAGTTTATGGGGACCCCACTATGGCTACACCTTC.

Written as DNA, the CDR3 is TGTGCCAGCACCCACGGCGTACAGGGGTATAATTCACCCCTCCACTTT. It is translated as CASTHGVQGYNSPLHF. The rearrangement uses TRBV7-2 and TRBJ1-6; 7 bases map to TRBD1. This CDR3 region has 16 residues. After removal of 7 bases from V and 4 bases from J, the junction contained 10 bases not matched to a gene. Germline loops: CDR1 SGHTA, CDR2 FQGNSA. The entire variable domain, with the rest obtained from reference TRBV7-2 and TRBJ1-6, is as follows: GAGVSQSPSNKVTEKGKDVELRCDPISGHTALYWYRQSLGQGLEFLIYFQGNSAPDKSGLPSDRFSAERTGGSVSTLTIQRTQQEDSAVYLCASTHGVQGYNSPLHFGNGTRLTVT.

This chain connects TRBV27 to TRBJ2-1, with 10 bases matching TRBD2. Germline V gene lookup returns CDR1 MNHEY and CDR2 SMNVEV (reference sequence). This CDR3 is built from 17 residues. The V segment lost 4 bases and the J segment 3 bases; nucleotides outside the gene matches: 9. CDR3 in amino acids: CASSSETSGPDYNEQFF. DNA for the CDR3: TGTGCCAGCAGTTCAGAGACTAGCGGGCCTGACTACAATGAGCAGTTCTTC.

The CDR3 sequence: CATSRSFGLGSADTQYF. CDR3 DNA sequence: TGTGCCACCAGCAGATCTTTCGGGCTAGGGAGCGCAGATACGCAGTATTTT. This sequence joins TRBV15 and TRBJ2-3; D is perhaps TRBD2 (5 bases). This CDR3 has 17 amino acids. Between the trimmed V and J ends, which lost 2 bases and 4 bases, there was a span of 19 bases. CDR1 LNHNV and CDR2 YYDKDF come from the germline V gene (reference sequence).

This chain connects TRBV3-1 (or the pseudogene TRBV3-2) to TRBJ1-1; the match to TRBD1 covers 8 bases. Germline values: CDR1 LGHDT, CDR2 YNNKEL (reference sequence). The CDR3 spans 14 residues. With V trimmed by 2 bases and J by 7 bases, 6 bases remained unmatched. In DNA, the CDR3 is TGTGCCAGCAGCCAATCGGACAGGGATTTTGAAGCTTTCTTT. As protein: CASSQSDRDFEAFF.

The chain is built from TRBV11-2 and TRBJ2-1; 10 nucleotides align to TRBD1. After removal of 5 bases from V and 9 bases from J, the junction contained 7 bases not matched to a gene. This CDR3 has 14 residues. Germline-derived CDR1 and CDR2 are SGHAT and FQNNGV. In DNA form, the CDR3 reads TGTGCCAGCAGCACCCGACAGGGGGCGGCTGAGCAGTTCTTC. Translated: CASSTRQGAAEQFF.

The chain links TRBV15 to TRBJ1-6; D remains ambiguous. Trimming pared 1 base from V and 0 bases from J, leaving 7 bases between. Germline loops: CDR1 LNHNV, CDR2 YYDKDF (reference sequence). This CDR3 is built from 16 residues. The CDR3 DNA reads as TGTGCCACCAGCAGAGGTATCAGCTCCTATAATTCACCCCTCCACTTT. Its protein product is CATSRGISSYNSPLHF.

V usage is TRBV2 and J usage is TRBJ1-1, with a possible D match to TRBD1 (5 bases). The CDR3 is made up of 14 amino acids. Germline assignment: CDR1 SNHLY and CDR2 FYNNEI. V was shortened by 2 bases and J by 4 bases, with 11 bases between the two germline ends. The CDR3 nucleotides read TGTGCCAGCAGTGAATTGGGGCGAGGCACTGAAGCTTTCTTT. Translating gives CASSELGRGTEAFF.

The chain combines TRBV4-2 with TRBJ2-7, with D perhaps TRBD1 (6 bases). The CDR3 loop spans 15 amino acids. In germline, CDR1 is LGHNA, CDR2 YNFKEQ. Trimming took off 1 base at V and 2 bases at J, with 12 bases between the two ends. The CDR3 DNA follows: TGTGCCAGCAGCCAAGGGGGGCACGGAACCTACGAGCAGTACTTC. It specifies CASSQGGHGTYEQYF.

The V and J genes are TRBV10-3 and TRBJ2-7; no clear D gene. The CDR3 covers 12 residues. V was cut by 1 base and J by 2 bases, with 3 bases left in between. The germline gives CDR1 ENHRY, CDR2 SYGVKD. DNA for the CDR3: TGTGCCATCAGTGAGTGGGCCTACGAGCAGTACTTC. This gives the protein CAISEWAYEQYF.